This T cell receptor beta chain derives from a study of T cells in Graves' hyperthyroidism and ophthalmopathy. This clonotype was picked up a small number of times. Amplification of TCR beta CDR3 regions used RNA as the template. When the TCR CDR3 underwent first-round RT-PCR, the HTBI primer set was used. TCRdb analysed the multiplex PCR reads with MiXCR anew, one entry per CDR3 protein. The table has hundreds of thousands of distinct CDR3 sequences, roughly 15% seen once. The ends were cut back, 0 bases at V and 0 bases at J, with 11 bases in the middle. In germline, CDR1 is LGHNA, CDR2 YSLEER. This CDR3 contains 16 residues.

The chain couples TRBV4-3 to TRBJ1-2, with D unclear. The sample taken for sequencing was blood. This sequence originates from a woman aged 45-65 years with Graves' ophthalmopathy. The CDR3 coding sequence is TGCGCCAGCAGCCAAGACGCCTACCCGTCTAACTATGGCTACACCTTC. Protein: CASSQDAYPSNYGYTF.